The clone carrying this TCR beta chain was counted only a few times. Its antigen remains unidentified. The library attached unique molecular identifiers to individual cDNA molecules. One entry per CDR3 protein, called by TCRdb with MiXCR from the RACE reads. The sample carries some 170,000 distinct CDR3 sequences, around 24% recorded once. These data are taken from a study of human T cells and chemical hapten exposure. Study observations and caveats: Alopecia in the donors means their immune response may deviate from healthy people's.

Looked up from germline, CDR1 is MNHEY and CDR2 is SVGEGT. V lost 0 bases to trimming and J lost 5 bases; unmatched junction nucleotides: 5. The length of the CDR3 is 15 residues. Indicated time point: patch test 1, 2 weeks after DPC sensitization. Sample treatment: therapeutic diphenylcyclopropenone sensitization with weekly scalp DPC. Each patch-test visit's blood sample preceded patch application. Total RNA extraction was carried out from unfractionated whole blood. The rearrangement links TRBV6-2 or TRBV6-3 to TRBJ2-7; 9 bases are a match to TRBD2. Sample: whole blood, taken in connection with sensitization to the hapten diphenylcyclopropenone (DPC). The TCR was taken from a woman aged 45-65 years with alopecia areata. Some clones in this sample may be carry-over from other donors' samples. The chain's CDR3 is CASSYSSGSGNEQYF. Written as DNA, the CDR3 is TGTGCCAGCAGTTACTCTAGCGGGAGCGGGAACGAGCAGTACTTC.